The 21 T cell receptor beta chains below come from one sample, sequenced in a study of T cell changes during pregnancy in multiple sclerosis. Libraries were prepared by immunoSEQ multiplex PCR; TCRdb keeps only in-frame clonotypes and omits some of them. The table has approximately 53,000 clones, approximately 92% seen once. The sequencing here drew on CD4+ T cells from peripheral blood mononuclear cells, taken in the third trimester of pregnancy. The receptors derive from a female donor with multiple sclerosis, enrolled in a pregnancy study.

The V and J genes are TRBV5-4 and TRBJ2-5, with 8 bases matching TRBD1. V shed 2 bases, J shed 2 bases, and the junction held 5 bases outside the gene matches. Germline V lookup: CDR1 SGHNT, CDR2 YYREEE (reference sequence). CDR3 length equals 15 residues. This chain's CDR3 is CASSLDQGAQETQYF. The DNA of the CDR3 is TGTGCCAGCAGCTTAGACCAGGGGGCGCAAGAGACCCAGTACTTC. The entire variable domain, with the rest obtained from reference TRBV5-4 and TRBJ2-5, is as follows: ETGVTQSPTHLIKTRGQQVTLRCSSQSGHNTVSWYQQALGQGPQFIFQYYREEENGRGNFPPRFSGLQFPNYSSELNVNALELDDSALYLCASSLDQGAQETQYFGPGTRLLVL.

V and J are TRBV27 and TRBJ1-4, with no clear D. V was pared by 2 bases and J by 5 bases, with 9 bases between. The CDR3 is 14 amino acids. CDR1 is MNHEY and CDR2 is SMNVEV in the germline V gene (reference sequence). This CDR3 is CASSLGRRNEKLFF. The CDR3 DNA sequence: TGTGCCAGCAGTTTAGGGCGGAGGAATGAAAAACTGTTTTTT.

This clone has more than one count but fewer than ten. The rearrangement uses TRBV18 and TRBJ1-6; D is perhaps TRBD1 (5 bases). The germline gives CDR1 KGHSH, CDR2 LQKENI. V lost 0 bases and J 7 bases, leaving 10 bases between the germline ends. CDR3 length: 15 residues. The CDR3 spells CASSPPTGVNSPLHF. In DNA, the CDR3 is TGTGCCAGCTCACCACCAACAGGAGTAAATTCACCCCTCCACTTT.

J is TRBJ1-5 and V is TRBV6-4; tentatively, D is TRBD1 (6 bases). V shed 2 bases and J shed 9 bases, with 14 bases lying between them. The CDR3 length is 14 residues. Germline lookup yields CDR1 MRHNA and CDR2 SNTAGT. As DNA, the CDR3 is TGTGCCAGCAGTGACAGGGACGGACAGTGGCCCCAGCATTTT. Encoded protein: CASSDRDGQWPQHF.

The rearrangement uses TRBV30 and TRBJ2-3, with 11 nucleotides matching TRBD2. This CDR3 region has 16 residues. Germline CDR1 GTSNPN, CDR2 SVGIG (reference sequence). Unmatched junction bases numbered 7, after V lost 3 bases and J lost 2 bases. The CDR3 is CAWSRGTSGFTDTQYF. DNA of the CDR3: TGTGCCTGGAGCCGGGGGACTAGCGGCTTCACAGATACGCAGTATTTT.

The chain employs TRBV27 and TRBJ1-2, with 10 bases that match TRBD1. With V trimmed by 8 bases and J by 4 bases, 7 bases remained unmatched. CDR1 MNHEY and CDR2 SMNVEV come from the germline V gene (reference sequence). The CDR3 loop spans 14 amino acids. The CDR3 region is CASSPTGGAYGYTF. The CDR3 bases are TGTGCCAGCTCCCCGACAGGGGGCGCCTATGGCTACACCTTC.

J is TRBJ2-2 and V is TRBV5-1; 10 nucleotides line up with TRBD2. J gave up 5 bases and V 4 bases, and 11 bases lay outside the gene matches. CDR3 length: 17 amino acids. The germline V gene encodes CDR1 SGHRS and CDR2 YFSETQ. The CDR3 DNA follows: TGCGCCAGCAGCGGATCCAGCGGGGGGGCCGGAACCGGGGAGCTGTTTTTT. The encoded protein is CASSGSSGGAGTGELFF.

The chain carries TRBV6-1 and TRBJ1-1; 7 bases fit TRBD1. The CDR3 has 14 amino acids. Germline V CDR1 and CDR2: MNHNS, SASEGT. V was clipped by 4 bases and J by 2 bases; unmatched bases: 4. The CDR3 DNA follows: TGTGCCAGCAGTGCTGGACAGGATAACACTGAAGCTTTCTTT. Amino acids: CASSAGQDNTEAFF.

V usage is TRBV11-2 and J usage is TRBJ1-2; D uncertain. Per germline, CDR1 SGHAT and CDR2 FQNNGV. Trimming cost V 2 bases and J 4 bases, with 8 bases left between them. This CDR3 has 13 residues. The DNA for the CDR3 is TGTGCCAGCAGCTTATTCGCAGGCTATGGCTACACCTTC. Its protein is CASSLFAGYGYTF.

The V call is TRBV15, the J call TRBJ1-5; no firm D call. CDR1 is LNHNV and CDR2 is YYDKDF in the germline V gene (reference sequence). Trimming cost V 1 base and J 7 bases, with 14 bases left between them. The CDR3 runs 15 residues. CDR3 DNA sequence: TGTGCCACCAGCAGAGGGGCAGCTTCGGCACAGCCCCAGCATTTT. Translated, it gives CATSRGAASAQPQHF.

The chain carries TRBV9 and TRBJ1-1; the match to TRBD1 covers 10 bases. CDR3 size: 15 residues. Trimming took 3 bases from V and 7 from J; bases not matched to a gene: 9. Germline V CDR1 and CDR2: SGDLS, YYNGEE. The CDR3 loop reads CASSEGGQGWNEAFF. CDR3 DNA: TGTGCCAGCAGCGAGGGGGGACAGGGGTGGAATGAAGCTTTCTTT.

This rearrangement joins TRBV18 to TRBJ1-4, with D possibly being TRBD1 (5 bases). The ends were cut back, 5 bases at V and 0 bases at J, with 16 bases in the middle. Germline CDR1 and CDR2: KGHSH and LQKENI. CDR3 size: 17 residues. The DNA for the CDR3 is TGTGCCAGCTCATCCGAACAGGAGACCGCAACTAATGAAAAACTGTTTTTT. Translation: CASSSEQETATNEKLFF.

CDR3 DNA sequence: TGTGCCAGCAGCATATCCTTCCAGGGGGTTCGTAATCAGCCCCAGCATTTT. This codes for CASSISFQGVRNQPQHF. This chain uses TRBV5-6 with TRBJ1-5, with 7 bases matching TRBD1. Germline lookup yields CDR1 SGHDT and CDR2 YYEEEE. With V trimmed by 4 bases and J by 4 bases, 14 bases remained unmatched. The CDR3 is 17 amino acids.

CDR3 bases: TGTGCCAGTAGTATAGGGCGGGGGGAAAGCACAGATACGCAGTATTTT. This translates into CASSIGRGESTDTQYF. V usage is TRBV19 and J usage is TRBJ2-3; TRBD2 agrees at 8 bases. The germline V gene has CDR1 LNHDA and CDR2 SQIVND (reference sequence). The CDR3 consists of 16 residues. The ends lost 1 base at V and 0 bases at J; junction bases unmatched: 3.

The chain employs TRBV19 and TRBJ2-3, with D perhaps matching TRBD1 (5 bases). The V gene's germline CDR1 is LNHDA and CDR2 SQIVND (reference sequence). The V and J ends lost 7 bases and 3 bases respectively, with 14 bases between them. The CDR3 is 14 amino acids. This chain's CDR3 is CASTSQGRTDTQYF. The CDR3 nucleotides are TGTGCCAGTACTAGTCAGGGTAGGACAGATACGCAGTATTTT.

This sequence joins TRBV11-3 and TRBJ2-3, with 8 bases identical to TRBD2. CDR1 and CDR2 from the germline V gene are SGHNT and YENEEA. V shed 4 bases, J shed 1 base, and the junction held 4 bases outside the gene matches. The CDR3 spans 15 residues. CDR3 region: CASSSGRGGTDTQYF. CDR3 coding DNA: TGTGCCAGCAGCTCCGGGCGGGGGGGCACAGATACGCAGTATTTT.

CDR3 loop: CASSLLTGAAEQFF. The CDR3 DNA is TGCGCCAGCAGCTTACTCACTGGGGCAGCTGAGCAGTTCTTC. The chain couples TRBV5-1 to TRBJ2-1, with a possible D match to TRBD1 (5 bases). The CDR3 runs 14 residues. Trimming removed 2 bases from V and 9 bases from J, with 15 bases in between. Germline CDR1 and CDR2: SGHRS and YFSETQ.

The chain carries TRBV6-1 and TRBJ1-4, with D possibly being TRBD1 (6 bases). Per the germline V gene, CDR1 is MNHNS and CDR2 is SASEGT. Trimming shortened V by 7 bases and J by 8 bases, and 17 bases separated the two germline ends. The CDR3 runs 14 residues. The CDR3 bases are TGTGCCAGCATCAACCTAGGGGGAAGGGAAAAACTGTTTTTT. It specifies CASINLGGREKLFF.

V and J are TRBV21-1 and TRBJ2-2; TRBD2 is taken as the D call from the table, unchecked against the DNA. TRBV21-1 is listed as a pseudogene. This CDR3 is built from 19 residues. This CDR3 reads CASSKWRLSGGPDTGELFF. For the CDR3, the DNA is TGTGCCAGCAGCAAATGGCGTCTTAGCGGGGGGCCCGACACCGGGGAGCTGTTTTTT.

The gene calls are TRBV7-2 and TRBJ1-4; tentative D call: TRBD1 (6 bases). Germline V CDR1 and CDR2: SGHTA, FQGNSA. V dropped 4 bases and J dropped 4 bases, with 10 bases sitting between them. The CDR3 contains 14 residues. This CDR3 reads CASSYGGSNEKLFF. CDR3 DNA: TGTGCCAGCAGCTATGGGGGCAGTAATGAAAAACTGTTTTTT.

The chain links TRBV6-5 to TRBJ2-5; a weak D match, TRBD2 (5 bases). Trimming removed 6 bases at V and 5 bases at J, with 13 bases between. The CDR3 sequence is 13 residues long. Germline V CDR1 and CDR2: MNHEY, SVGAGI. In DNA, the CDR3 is TGTGCCAGCAGCCCCCTAGCCCGGGAGACCCAGTACTTC. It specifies CASSPLARETQYF.